Following are 4 T cell receptor beta chains from one sample sequenced in a study of blood T cell repertoires in COVID-19. The assay was immunoSEQ multiplex PCR, and TCRdb's table has in-frame clones only and misses some. The sample carries 70,000 to 95,000 clones, about 95% recorded once. Specimen: peripheral blood. Every receptor here comes from a human donor with active COVID-19. The donor label of this sample is uncertain.

The rearrangement uses TRBV27 and TRBJ1-2; 7 bases fit TRBD1. This CDR3 has 16 residues. Germline V gives CDR1 MNHEY, CDR2 SMNVEV (reference sequence). Trimming at V came to 8 bases and at J to 4 bases, leaving 16 bases not matched to a gene. CDR3 DNA sequence: TGTGCCAGCTACCGGCAGGGGGACGGGGATCTCTATGGCTACACCTTC. Protein product: CASYRQGDGDLYGYTF.

This rearrangement joins TRBV3-1 (or the pseudogene TRBV3-2) to TRBJ1-1; D gene ambiguous. Looked up from germline, CDR1 is LGHDT and CDR2 is YNNKEL (reference sequence). Trimming shortened V by 0 bases and J by 5 bases, and 7 bases separated the two germline ends. The CDR3 runs to 13 residues. The CDR3: CASSQERRTEAFF. The CDR3 region has the DNA TGTGCCAGCAGCCAAGAAAGGCGGACTGAAGCTTTCTTT.

The chain is built from TRBV13 and TRBJ2-7, with 7 bases fitting TRBD1. CDR1 and CDR2 (germline): PRHDT, FYEKMQ (reference sequence). The CDR3 sequence is 14 residues long. The ends lost 5 bases at V and 3 bases at J; junction bases unmatched: 7. CDR3 region: CASSPRDRDYEQYF. The CDR3 bases are TGTGCCAGCAGCCCACGGGACAGAGACTACGAGCAGTACTTC. The complete variable domain, with remaining parts taken from reference TRBV13 and TRBJ2-7, reads AAGVIQSPRHLIKEKRETATLKCYPIPRHDTVYWYQQGPGQDPQFLISFYEKMQSDKGSIPDRFSAQQFSDYHSELNMSSLELGDSALYFCASSPRDRDYEQYFGPGTRLTVT.

The V call is TRBV24-1, the J call TRBJ1-2; 8 nucleotides match TRBD1. Germline lookup yields CDR1 KGHDR and CDR2 SFDVKD. CDR3 length: 14 amino acids. The V gene end was trimmed by 3 bases and the J gene end by 8 bases; junction bases not matched to a gene: 7. CDR3 in amino acids: CATSDPQGAAGYTF. The CDR3 nucleotides read TGTGCCACCAGTGATCCTCAGGGGGCGGCCGGCTACACCTTC.